This passage covers 18 T cell receptor beta chains from one sample sequenced in a study of T-cell reconstitution after alpha-beta-depleted transplantation in children. Unique molecular identifiers were incorporated during preparation of the TCRbeta library. Using its own MiXCR run on the PCR reads, TCRdb lists one record per CDR3 protein. The profile shows around 420,000 distinct CDR3 sequences, around 15% of them singletons. Material: PBMCs, mostly from graft donor cells, obtained 360 days after TCRalphabeta/CD19-depleted stem cell transplant. The receptor source for this set is a boy under three years old who had a stem cell transplant for Wiskott-Aldrich syndrome, so the T cells may come from the graft donor.

This clonotype was picked up a small number of times. The V gene is TRBV20-1, the J gene TRBJ1-2; 9 positions match TRBD1. Germline CDR1 DFQATT, CDR2 SNEGSKA (reference sequence). The CDR3 totals 14 residues. V was clipped by 3 bases and J by 2 bases; unmatched bases: 4. Here the CDR3 DNA reads TGCAGTGCTAGCTGGGACAGGGCGAACTATGGCTACACCTTC. It translates to CSASWDRANYGYTF.

This clonotype was counted many times. CDR3 coding DNA: TGTGCCAGCAGTTTAGGGCGGAACAATGAGCAGTTCTTC. Encoded protein: CASSLGRNNEQFF. J is TRBJ2-1 and V is TRBV28; D not certain. Germline loops: CDR1 MDHEN, CDR2 SYDVKM. V lost 2 bases and J lost 5, with 7 bases in between. This CDR3 is built from 13 residues.

Comment on this clonotype: A much larger clone differs by one base, so this may be a read error. The J gene is TRBJ2-7, the V gene TRBV25-1; 7 nucleotides line up with TRBD1. This CDR3 is built from 13 residues. The V segment lost 5 bases and the J segment 3 bases; nucleotides outside the gene matches: 4. Germline V gives CDR1 MGHDK, CDR2 SYGVNS. CDR3 sequence: CASSPGTDYEQYF. The CDR3, as DNA: TGTGCCAGCAGTCCCGGGACAGACTACGAGCAGTACTTC.

The rearrangement links TRBV5-1 to TRBJ2-3, with D perhaps TRBD1 or TRBD2 (5 bases each). CDR3 length equals 21 residues. The germline CDR1 and CDR2 sequences are SGHRS and YFSETQ. The V gene lost 2 bases and the J gene lost 1 base, with 29 bases spanning the gap. CDR3 DNA sequence: TGCGCCAGCAGCTTAATGGGACCTCAGCACGAGCGGCCTCTAGGCACAGATACGCAGTATTTT. Translated: CASSLMGPQHERPLGTDTQYF.

The gene calls are TRBV20-1 and TRBJ2-1; 9 bases are shared with TRBD1. Germline V gene sequence: CDR1 DFQATT, CDR2 SNEGSKA (reference sequence). V lost 6 bases, J lost 2 bases, and 5 bases stayed unmatched. The CDR3 has 14 amino acids. The CDR3 DNA reads as TGCAGTGCGGTTACAGGGGGCACCTACAATGAGCAGTTCTTC. It specifies CSAVTGGTYNEQFF.

The chain has TRBV25-1 and TRBJ2-5; D is possibly TRBD2 (6 bases). The CDR3 covers 11 residues. The V end was cut by 5 bases, the J end by 6 bases, with 7 bases between. Germline V gene data show CDR1 as MGHDK and CDR2 as SYGVNS. The chain's CDR3 is CASSRGKTQYF. CDR3 sequence (DNA): TGTGCCAGCAGTCGGGGGAAGACCCAGTACTTC.

The V and J genes are TRBV5-1 and TRBJ2-2; 9 bases agree with TRBD1. V shed 4 bases, J shed 7 bases, and the junction held 8 bases outside the gene matches. The CDR3 length is 15 residues. CDR1 is SGHRS, CDR2 YFSETQ, per germline. The CDR3 DNA reads as TGCGCCAGCAGCGCCACAGGGGGCTGGAGCGGGGAGCTGTTTTTT. This translates into CASSATGGWSGELFF.

This clonotype showed up many times. V is TRBV24-1 and J is TRBJ2-2; 8 nucleotides agree with TRBD1. Germline V gives CDR1 KGHDR, CDR2 SFDVKD. The length of the CDR3 is 16 residues. J lost 1 base, V lost 4 bases, and 4 bases had no gene match. CDR3 in amino acids: CATSDPGTGNTGELFF. The DNA for the CDR3 is TGTGCCACCAGTGACCCCGGGACAGGGAACACCGGGGAGCTGTTTTTT.

As DNA, the CDR3 is TGTGCCAGCAGCAGACAGGGGGGGAATTCACCCCTCCACTTT. Amino acids: CASSRQGGNSPLHF. The chain is built from TRBV25-1 and TRBJ1-6, with 9 bases that match TRBD1. This CDR3 region has 14 residues. Germline V gene sequence: CDR1 MGHDK, CDR2 SYGVNS. The V and J ends lost 6 bases and 7 bases, in that order; junction bases with no gene match: 4.

This clonotype was observed a handful of times. This chain joins TRBV12-3 or TRBV12-4 and TRBJ2-2, with D perhaps given as TRBD1 or TRBD2 (7 bases each). The CDR3 totals 16 residues. Deletions cut 1 base from V and 5 bases from J, with 14 bases between. The CDR3 bases are TGTGCCAGCAGTTTAGAGGGGACAGCGGGAACCGGGGAGCTGTTTTTT. Encoded protein: CASSLEGTAGTGELFF.

This clonotype appeared many times. This chain connects TRBV12-3 or TRBV12-4 to TRBJ2-2; D gene unclear. The CDR3 is 14 amino acids. V shed 1 base and J shed 6 bases, with 9 bases lying between them. The CDR3 loop reads CASSLVQGSGELFF. CDR3 bases: TGTGCCAGCAGTTTAGTCCAAGGGTCCGGGGAGCTGTTTTTT.

J is TRBJ2-5 and V is TRBV20-1; either TRBD1 or TRBD2 may supply D (6 bases each). Germline lookup yields CDR1 DFQATT and CDR2 SNEGSKA (reference sequence). The CDR3 covers 14 residues. V was trimmed by 3 bases and J by 5 bases, leaving 16 bases between them. CDR3 coding DNA: TGCAGTGCTAGGCCTTACGGGGGCCGGGAGACCCAGTACTTC. This translates into CSARPYGGRETQYF.

This chain joins TRBV5-1 and TRBJ1-1; no clear D. Germline CDR1 is SGHRS and CDR2 is YFSETQ. Trimming stripped 5 bases from V and 6 bases from J, with 8 bases between. The CDR3 has 11 residues. CDR3 protein: CASRDGSEAFF. As DNA, the CDR3 is TGCGCCAGCAGGGATGGCTCTGAAGCTTTCTTT.

The V gene is TRBV7-9, the J gene TRBJ2-3; TRBD1 aligns across 8 bases. The germline V gene encodes CDR1 SEHNR and CDR2 FQNEAQ (reference sequence). V lost 6 bases to trimming and J lost 2 bases; unmatched junction nucleotides: 7. The CDR3 runs to 15 residues. CDR3 bases: TGTGCCAGCAGGCCCGGACAGGGCCTCACAGATACGCAGTATTTT. Residues: CASRPGQGLTDTQYF.

The table lists this clonotype with a few counts. V is TRBV2 and J is TRBJ1-6; perhaps TRBD1 as D (6 bases). V dropped 11 bases and J dropped 10 bases, with 18 bases sitting between them. The CDR3 extends over 13 amino acids. The germline V gene has CDR1 SNHLY and CDR2 FYNNEI. CDR3 residues: CAGQWGQESPLHF. Written as DNA, the CDR3 is TGTGCCGGGCAGTGGGGGCAGGAATCACCCCTCCACTTT.

The CDR3 loop reads CASPRRGNSYEQYF. The CDR3 bases are TGCGCCAGCCCCAGGAGGGGGAACTCCTACGAGCAGTACTTC. The rearrangement uses TRBV4-1 and TRBJ2-7, with D perhaps assigned TRBD1 or TRBD2 (6 bases each). Germline V CDR1 and CDR2: MGHRA, YSYEKL. Trimming took 8 bases from V and 0 from J, leaving 14 bases between them. This CDR3 is 14 amino acids long.

The rearrangement uses TRBV6-1 and TRBJ1-4; unclear D gene. The ends were cut back, 1 base at V and 5 bases at J, with 14 bases in the middle. The germline V gene encodes CDR1 MNHNS and CDR2 SASEGT. The CDR3 has 16 residues. This CDR3 is CASSEEAEPLNEKLFF. In DNA form, the CDR3 reads TGTGCCAGCAGTGAAGAGGCAGAACCCTTAAATGAAAAACTGTTTTTT.

The rearrangement uses TRBV20-1 and TRBJ2-1; no clear D. The CDR3 is made up of 14 amino acids. Trimming removed 1 base from V and 0 bases from J, with 7 bases in between. CDR1 is DFQATT, CDR2 SNEGSKA, per germline (reference sequence). The CDR3 reads CSARGWSSYNEQFF. CDR3 nucleotides: TGCAGTGCTAGAGGCTGGAGCTCCTACAATGAGCAGTTCTTC.